This T cell receptor beta chain originates from a study of radiotherapy plus CTLA-4 blockade in lung cancer. Study-level information: More than 15% of patients responded objectively, and about 33% achieved disease control. General study results and limits: Once radiotherapy plus ipilimumab had been given, TCR clones derived from tumor expanded in blood. Early clonal dynamics of blood T cells, together with interferon-beta, were reported as the best response predictor.

In chemo-refractory metastatic non-small-cell lung cancer, patients got ipilimumab CTLA-4 blockade together with focal radiation. Some clones are missing from TCRdb's copy, which holds only in-frame ones; the method was immunoSEQ multiplex PCR. The sample carries more than 40,000 clones, around 69% recorded once. In its sample, this clone was seen a few times. Its antigen remains unknown. V was cut by 6 bases and J by 5 bases, with 16 bases left in between. This CDR3 spans 14 amino acids. The V gene's germline CDR1 is MNHEY and CDR2 SMNVEV (reference sequence). V usage is TRBV27 and J usage is TRBJ1-2, with D possibly matching TRBD1 (6 bases). This receptor was taken from a human donor with non-small cell lung cancer who had stable disease on radiotherapy plus ipilimumab. This specimen consisted of peripheral blood, obtained from a patient treated with radiotherapy plus ipilimumab. CDR3 in DNA: TGTGCCAGCAGGAAAGAGCCAGGGGTTTATGGCTACACCTTC. Its protein product is CASRKEPGVYGYTF.